This TCR beta chain was sequenced during a study of cytomegalovirus exposure and HLA in healthy donors. Study findings and constraints: The study dropped some indistinguishable V segments, TRBV6-2 and TRBV6-3 among them. Cytomegalovirus association was assigned to around 150 TCR beta chains. A later analysis reportedly found fewer N-insertions in an Asian-associated ancestry cluster than the roughly 700-donor mean.

About this clone: Its antigen is as yet unknown.

V shed 4 bases and J 3 bases; nucleotides not matched to a gene: 5. Germline lookup yields CDR1 MNHNS and CDR2 SASEGT. The CDR3 runs to 15 residues. Vbeta (60) and Jbeta (13) primers were used in the PCR. TCRdb's copy holds only in-frame clones and misses some; the assay was immunoSEQ multiplex PCR. Of tens of thousands of clones listed, under 85% are singletons. The TCR sequence derives from a male donor in good health and CMV-seropositive. This sequence joins TRBV6-1 and TRBJ1-1; 10 bases line up with TRBD1. The sample consisted of PBMCs. For the CDR3, the DNA is TGTGCCAGCAGTGCTCGACAGGGGGCCGACACTGAAGCTTTCTTT. Residues: CASSARQGADTEAFF.